Listed here are 21 T cell receptor beta chains from one sample, sequenced in a study of blood T cell repertoires in COVID-19. Profiling relied on immunoSEQ multiplex PCR, and the TCRdb table lists in-frame clones only, not all of them. This table holds 200,000 to 300,000 clones, roughly 86% found once. The sequenced material came from PBMCs or T cells enriched from blood (not recorded which). These TCRs come from a woman aged 18 to 35 who had recovered from COVID-19.

This chain joins TRBV30 and TRBJ2-3, with no clear D. The CDR3 sequence is 15 residues long. The germline gives CDR1 GTSNPN, CDR2 SVGIG (reference sequence). V lost 1 base, J lost 0 bases, and 11 bases lay in between. CDR3 bases: TGTGCCTGGAGTGCCCGGAGAACTAGCACAGATACGCAGTATTTT. Translating gives CAWSARRTSTDTQYF.

The DNA of the CDR3 is TGTGCCAGCAGCTATGTGGGGGCTTCCATGAACACTGAAGCTTTCTTT. Translating it yields CASSYVGASMNTEAFF. The rearrangement links TRBV5-8 to TRBJ1-1, with D perhaps TRBD1 (6 bases). The V and J ends lost 3 bases and 0 bases respectively, with 15 bases between them. Germline V gene lookup returns CDR1 SGHTS and CDR2 YDEGEE. CDR3 size: 16 residues.

This clone has a single count. The same CDR3 arises from other DNA sequences in this sample as well. This rearrangement joins TRBV30 to TRBJ1-6; 7 nucleotides agree with TRBD1. Germline V CDR1 and CDR2: GTSNPN, SVGIG (reference sequence). This CDR3 has 13 residues. V lost 0 bases and J lost 8; bases outside the gene matches: 1. The CDR3 spells CAWSVDRDSPLHF. The CDR3 coding sequence is TGTGCCTGGAGTGTAGACAGGGATTCACCCCTCCACTTT.

V and J are TRBV30 and TRBJ1-5; D is unclear. Germline lookup yields CDR1 GTSNPN and CDR2 SVGIG (reference sequence). This CDR3 spans 16 amino acids. V shed 2 bases and J shed 6 bases, with 20 bases lying between them. The chain's CDR3 is CAWSLASSLSLQPQHF. The DNA of the CDR3 is TGTGCCTGGAGTCTTGCCAGTTCGTTAAGTCTTCAGCCCCAGCATTTT.

The rearrangement links TRBV3-1 (or the pseudogene TRBV3-2) to TRBJ2-7; maybe TRBD1 (6 bases). Germline-derived CDR1 and CDR2 are LGHDT and YNNKEL (reference sequence). Trimming removed 1 base from V and 3 bases from J, with 13 bases in between. CDR3 length: 15 amino acids. In DNA form, the CDR3 reads TGTGCCAGCAGCCAAGGTCAGGGGTCCCACTACGAGCAGTACTTC. Amino acids: CASSQGQGSHYEQYF.

The CDR3: CASSLSGLAQYEQYF. The CDR3 region has the DNA TGTGCCAGCAGTTTATCGGGACTAGCCCAGTACGAGCAGTACTTC. This sequence joins TRBV27 and TRBJ2-7, with 9 positions matching TRBD2. This CDR3 comprises 15 residues. V shed 0 bases and J 4 bases; nucleotides not matched to a gene: 4. CDR1 is MNHEY, CDR2 SMNVEV, per germline (reference sequence).

V usage is TRBV4-3 and J usage is TRBJ1-2; D not resolved. The V gene's germline CDR1 is LGHNA and CDR2 YSLEER. This CDR3 is 15 amino acids long. Trimming took off 0 bases at V and 4 bases at J, with 12 bases between the two ends. Written as DNA, the CDR3 is TGCGCCAGCAGCCAAGATCGCGTCTTGCCCTATGGCTACACCTTC. Its protein is CASSQDRVLPYGYTF.

The V gene is TRBV7-9, the J gene TRBJ1-1, with D tentatively TRBD1 (5 bases). V was shortened by 2 bases and J by 1 base, with 11 bases between the two germline ends. The CDR3 spans 15 residues. Per germline, CDR1 SEHNR and CDR2 FQNEAQ (reference sequence). CDR3 in amino acids: CASSLIDSPNTEAFF. In DNA form, the CDR3 reads TGTGCCAGCAGCTTAATAGACAGCCCGAACACTGAAGCTTTCTTT. Combining the CDR3 with reference TRBV7-9 and TRBJ1-1 gives the whole variable domain DTGVSQNPRHKITKRGQNVTFRCDPISEHNRLYWYRQTLGQGPEFLTYFQNEAQLEKSRLLSDRFSAERPKGSFSTLEIQRTEQGDSAMYLCASSLIDSPNTEAFFGQGTRLTVV.

V and J are TRBV15 and TRBJ1-2; D not certain. CDR3 length equals 15 residues. Germline V lookup: CDR1 LNHNV, CDR2 YYDKDF (reference sequence). V was shortened by 0 bases and J by 8 bases, with 16 bases between the two germline ends. CDR3 nucleotide sequence: TGTGCCACCAGCAGAGATCCCGGGTTCCGGTACGGCTACACCTTC. It translates to CATSRDPGFRYGYTF.

V is TRBV5-4 and J is TRBJ2-1; 10 nucleotides align to TRBD2. This CDR3 spans 15 amino acids. Unmatched junction bases numbered 7, after V lost 2 bases and J lost 8 bases. Per the germline V gene, CDR1 is SGHNT and CDR2 is YYREEE (reference sequence). The CDR3 sequence: CASSFSGRAGYEQFF. CDR3 sequence (DNA): TGTGCCAGCAGCTTCAGCGGGAGGGCCGGCTATGAGCAGTTCTTC.

The rearrangement uses TRBV29-1 and TRBJ2-6, with D possibly TRBD1 on 5 matching bases. The V end lost 4 bases, the J end lost 1 base, and 17 bases lay between the germline ends. The CDR3 contains 17 residues. Germline V gene sequence: CDR1 SQVTM, CDR2 ANQGSEA. Here the CDR3 reads CSVGTDSFYSGANVLTF. In nucleotides, the CDR3 is TGCAGCGTTGGTACCGACAGTTTCTATTCTGGGGCCAACGTCCTGACTTTC.

CDR3 DNA sequence: TGTGCCAGCAGCGTCAGGGGAGGGGGGACAGGGAGACAAGAGACCCAGTACTTC. Its protein is CASSVRGGGTGRQETQYF. This chain links TRBV9 with TRBJ2-5, with 9 positions matching TRBD1. Germline lookup yields CDR1 SGDLS and CDR2 YYNGEE. V was pared by 2 bases and J by 2 bases, with 13 bases of the junction left unmatched. CDR3 length equals 18 residues.

This sequence joins TRBV2 and TRBJ2-5; 8 bases are a match to TRBD1. Germline lookup yields CDR1 SNHLY and CDR2 FYNNEI. The CDR3 loop spans 15 amino acids. J lost 5 bases, V lost 8 bases, and 13 bases had no gene match. The CDR3 bases are TGTGCCAGCCAGACGGGGACAGGCGGTCGGGAGACCCAGTACTTC. Its translation is CASQTGTGGRETQYF.

Only one count was recorded for this clone. In DNA, the CDR3 is TGTGCCTGGAGTTATACCGGGGATGCCTACGAGCAGTACTTC. Translation gives CAWSYTGDAYEQYF. This chain connects TRBV30 to TRBJ2-7; tentative D call: TRBD2 (5 bases). V was shortened by 2 bases and J by 2 bases, with 13 bases between the two germline ends. The germline V gene has CDR1 GTSNPN and CDR2 SVGIG (reference sequence). CDR3 length equals 14 residues.

This rearrangement joins TRBV18 to TRBJ2-7; 8 nucleotides line up with TRBD1. The CDR3 length is 16 residues. Germline-derived CDR1 and CDR2 are KGHSH and LQKENI. J gave up 1 base and V 4 bases, and 9 bases lay outside the gene matches. The CDR3 here is CASSLEQGASSYEQYF. The CDR3 nucleotides read TGTGCCAGCTCACTGGAGCAGGGGGCAAGTTCCTACGAGCAGTACTTC.

This chain uses TRBV6-2 or TRBV6-3 with TRBJ1-2; D unclear. CDR1 is MNHEY and CDR2 is SVGEGT in the germline V gene. The CDR3 is made up of 16 amino acids. Trimming took 1 base from V and 1 from J, leaving 13 bases between them. CDR3 residues: CASSYFLPGINYGYTF. For the CDR3, the DNA is TGTGCCAGCAGTTACTTTCTACCCGGGATTAACTATGGCTACACCTTC.

CDR3 nucleotides: TGTGCCAGCAGCCAAAATCTAGGGCACAGGGTTGGCTACACCTTC. This sequence encodes CASSQNLGHRVGYTF. This sequence joins TRBV3-1 (or the pseudogene TRBV3-2) and TRBJ1-2, with a weak D call TRBD1 (6 bases). The CDR3 is made up of 15 amino acids. CDR1 is LGHDT, CDR2 YNNKEL, per germline (reference sequence). Trimming left V 2 bases short and J 7 bases short, with 17 bases between.

This chain links TRBV7-9 with TRBJ1-2; 8 nucleotides match TRBD1. CDR1 and CDR2 (germline): SEHNR, FQNEAQ (reference sequence). After removal of 0 bases from V and 6 bases from J, the junction contained 3 bases not matched to a gene. This CDR3 spans 14 amino acids. The CDR3 nucleotides are TGTGCCAGCAGCTTAGCGCAGGGGGCGAATGGCTACACCTTC. As protein: CASSLAQGANGYTF.

The chain uses TRBV11-3 and TRBJ2-2, with 7 positions matching TRBD2. This CDR3 spans 15 amino acids. After removal of 7 bases from V and 2 bases from J, the junction contained 7 bases not matched to a gene. Germline values: CDR1 SGHNT, CDR2 YENEEA. CDR3 coding DNA: TGTGCCAGCACACTTCTAGCGGCCAACACCGGGGAGCTGTTTTTT. Protein sequence: CASTLLAANTGELFF.

This chain uses TRBV6-5 with TRBJ2-1; 13 nucleotides line up with TRBD2. The V segment lost 6 bases and the J segment 9 bases; nucleotides outside the gene matches: 5. The CDR3 consists of 14 residues. CDR1 and CDR2 (germline): MNHEY, SVGAGI. The CDR3 spells CASRGLAGAGEQFF. The CDR3 DNA is TGTGCCAGCAGAGGACTAGCGGGAGCCGGTGAGCAGTTCTTC.

This clone was counted a single time. The V call is TRBV28, the J call TRBJ1-6; D perhaps matches TRBD1 (5 bases). Trimming left V 6 bases short and J 5 bases short, with 14 bases between. Germline CDR1 MDHEN, CDR2 SYDVKM. The CDR3 spans 15 residues. CDR3 DNA: TGTGCCAGCAGCCGCTGGACAAACGATAATTCACCCCTCCACTTT. Its protein product is CASSRWTNDNSPLHF.